This T cell receptor (beta chain) was recovered during a study of blood T cell repertoires in COVID-19. J lost 4 bases, V lost 8 bases, and 7 bases had no gene match. The CDR3 loop spans 13 amino acids. Germline CDR1 and CDR2: MNHEY and SVGAGI. TCRdb keeps only in-frame clones here, not all; method: immunoSEQ multiplex PCR. The repertoire holds approximately 200,000 clones, with 80% as singletons. The sequence came from a woman in her 40s with acute COVID-19. The rearrangement links TRBV6-5 to TRBJ1-2; TRBD1 aligns across 7 bases. Sample: PBMCs or T cells enriched from blood (not recorded which). The CDR3 bases are TGTGCCAGCGCTTCGACAGGGATCTATGGCTACACCTTC. This encodes CASASTGIYGYTF.